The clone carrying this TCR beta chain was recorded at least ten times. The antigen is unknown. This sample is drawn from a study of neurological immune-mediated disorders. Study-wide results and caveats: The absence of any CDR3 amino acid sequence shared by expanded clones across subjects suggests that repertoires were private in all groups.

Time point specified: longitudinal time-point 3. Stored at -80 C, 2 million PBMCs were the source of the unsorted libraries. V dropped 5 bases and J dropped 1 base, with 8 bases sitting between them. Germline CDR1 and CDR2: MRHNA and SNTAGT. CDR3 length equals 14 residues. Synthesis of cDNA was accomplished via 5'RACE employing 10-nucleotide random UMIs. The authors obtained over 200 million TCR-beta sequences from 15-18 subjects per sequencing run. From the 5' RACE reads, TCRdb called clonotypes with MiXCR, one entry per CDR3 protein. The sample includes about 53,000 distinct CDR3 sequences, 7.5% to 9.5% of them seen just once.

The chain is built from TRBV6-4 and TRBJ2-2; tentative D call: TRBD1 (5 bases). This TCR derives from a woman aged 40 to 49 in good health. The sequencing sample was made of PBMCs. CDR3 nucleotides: TGTGCCAGCAGTCGGCAGGGGAACACCGGGGAGCTGTTTTTT. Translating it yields CASSRQGNTGELFF.